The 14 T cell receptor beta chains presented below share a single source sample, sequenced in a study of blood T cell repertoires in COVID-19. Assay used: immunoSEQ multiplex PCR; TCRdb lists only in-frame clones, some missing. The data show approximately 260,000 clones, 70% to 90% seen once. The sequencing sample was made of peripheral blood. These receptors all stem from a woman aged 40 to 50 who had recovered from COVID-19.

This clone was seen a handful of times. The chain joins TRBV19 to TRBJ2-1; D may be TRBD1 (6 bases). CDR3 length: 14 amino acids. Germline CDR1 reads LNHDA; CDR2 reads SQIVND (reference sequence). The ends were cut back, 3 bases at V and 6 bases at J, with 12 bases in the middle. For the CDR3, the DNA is TGTGCCAGTAGTATCAGAGGGACAACCAATGAGCAGTTCTTC. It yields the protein CASSIRGTTNEQFF.

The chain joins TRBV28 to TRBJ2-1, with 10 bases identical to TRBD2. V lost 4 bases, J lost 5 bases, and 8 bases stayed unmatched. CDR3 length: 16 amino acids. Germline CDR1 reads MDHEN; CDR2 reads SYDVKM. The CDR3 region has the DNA TGTGCCAGCAGTTACTTAAGCGGGGGGGTTAACAATGAGCAGTTCTTC. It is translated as CASSYLSGGVNNEQFF.

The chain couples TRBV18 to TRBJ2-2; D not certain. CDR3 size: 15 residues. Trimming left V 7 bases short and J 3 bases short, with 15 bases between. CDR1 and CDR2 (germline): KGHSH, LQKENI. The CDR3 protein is CASFRLARDTGELFF. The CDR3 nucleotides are TGTGCCAGCTTCCGACTCGCCCGTGACACCGGGGAGCTGTTTTTT.

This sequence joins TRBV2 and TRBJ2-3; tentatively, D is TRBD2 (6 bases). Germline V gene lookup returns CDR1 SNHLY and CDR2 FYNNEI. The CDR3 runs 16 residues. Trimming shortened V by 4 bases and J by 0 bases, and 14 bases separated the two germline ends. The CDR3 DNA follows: TGTGCCAGCAGTGGGGGTAGCGGCCTAAGCACAGATACGCAGTATTTT. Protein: CASSGGSGLSTDTQYF.

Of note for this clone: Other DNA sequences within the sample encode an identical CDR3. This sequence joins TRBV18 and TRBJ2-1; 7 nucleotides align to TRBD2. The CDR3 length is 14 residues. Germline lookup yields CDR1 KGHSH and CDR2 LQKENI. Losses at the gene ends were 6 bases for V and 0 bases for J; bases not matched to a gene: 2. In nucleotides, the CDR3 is TGTGCCAGCTCCGGCGGGAGCTCCTACAATGAGCAGTTCTTC. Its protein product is CASSGGSSYNEQFF.

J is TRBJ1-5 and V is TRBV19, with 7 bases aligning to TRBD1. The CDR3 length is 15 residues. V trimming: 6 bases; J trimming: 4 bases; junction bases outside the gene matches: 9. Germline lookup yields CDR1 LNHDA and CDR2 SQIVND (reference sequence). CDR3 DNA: TGTGCCAGTAGCCGAACAGGGGTCCGGAATCAGCCCCAGCATTTT. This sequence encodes CASSRTGVRNQPQHF.

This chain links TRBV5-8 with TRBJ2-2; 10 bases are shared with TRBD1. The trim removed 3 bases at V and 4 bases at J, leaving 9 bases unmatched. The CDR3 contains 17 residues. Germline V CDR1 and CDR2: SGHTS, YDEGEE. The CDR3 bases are TGTGCCAGCAGCTCGGGACAGGGGACGAGTGGCACCGGGGAGCTGTTTTTT. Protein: CASSSGQGTSGTGELFF.

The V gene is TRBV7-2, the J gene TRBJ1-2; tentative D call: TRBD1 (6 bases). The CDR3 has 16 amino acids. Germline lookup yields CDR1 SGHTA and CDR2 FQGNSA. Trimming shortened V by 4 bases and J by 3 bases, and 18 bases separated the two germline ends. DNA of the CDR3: TGTGCCAGCAGCTCGACCACTGCGACAGGCTACTATGGCTACACCTTC. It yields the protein CASSSTTATGYYGYTF.

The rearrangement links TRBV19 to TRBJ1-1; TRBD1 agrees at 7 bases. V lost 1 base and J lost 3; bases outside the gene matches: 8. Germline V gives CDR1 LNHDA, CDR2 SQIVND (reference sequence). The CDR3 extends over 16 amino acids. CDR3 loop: CASSIGDSQRDTEAFF. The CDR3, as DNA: TGTGCCAGTAGTATAGGGGACAGCCAAAGGGACACTGAAGCTTTCTTT.

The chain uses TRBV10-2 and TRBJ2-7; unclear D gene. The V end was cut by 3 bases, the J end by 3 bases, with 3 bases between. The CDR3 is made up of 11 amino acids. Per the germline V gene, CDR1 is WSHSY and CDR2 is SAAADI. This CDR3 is CASSEHYEQYF. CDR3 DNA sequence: TGCGCCAGCAGTGAACACTACGAGCAGTACTTC.

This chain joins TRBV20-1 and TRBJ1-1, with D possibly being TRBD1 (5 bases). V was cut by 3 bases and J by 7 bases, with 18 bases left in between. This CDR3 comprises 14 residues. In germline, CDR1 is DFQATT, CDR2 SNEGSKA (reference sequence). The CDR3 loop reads CSASDVVPTVEAFF. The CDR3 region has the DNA TGCAGTGCTAGTGACGTGGTTCCGACAGTTGAAGCTTTCTTT.

The CDR3 DNA reads as TGTGCCAGCAGCAAAACAGGGGTCACTAGCACAGATACGCAGTATTTT. Amino acid sequence: CASSKTGVTSTDTQYF. The chain links TRBV7-9 to TRBJ2-3; 7 bases are shared with TRBD1. This CDR3 contains 16 residues. Germline CDR1 and CDR2: SEHNR and FQNEAQ (reference sequence). V was clipped by 5 bases and J by 0 bases; unmatched bases: 8.

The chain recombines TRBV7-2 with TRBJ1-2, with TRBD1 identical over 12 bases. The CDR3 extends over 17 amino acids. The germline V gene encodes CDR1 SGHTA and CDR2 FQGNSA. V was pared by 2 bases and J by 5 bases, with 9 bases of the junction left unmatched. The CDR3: CASSLPSGTGGQYGYTF. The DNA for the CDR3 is TGTGCCAGCAGCTTACCCTCCGGGACAGGGGGCCAGTATGGCTACACCTTC.

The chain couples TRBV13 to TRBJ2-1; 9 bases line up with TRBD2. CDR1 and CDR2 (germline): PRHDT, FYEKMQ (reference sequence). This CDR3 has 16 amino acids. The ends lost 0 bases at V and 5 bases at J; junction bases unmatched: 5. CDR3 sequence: CASSLGPTSGNNEQFF. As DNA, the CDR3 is TGTGCCAGCAGCTTAGGCCCGACTAGCGGAAACAATGAGCAGTTCTTC.